This T cell receptor beta chain was identified during a study of T-cell memory formation after mild COVID-19. Looking at the study overall: There were largely donor-specific TCR clusters.

There are many counts of this clonotype. Its target is unknown. The ends were cut back, 3 bases at V and 13 bases at J, with 19 bases in the middle. There are 14 residues in the CDR3. Germline CDR1 and CDR2: LGHNA and YSLEER. Study observations and caveats: Mainly CM and EM harbored the contracting CD4+ clones; mainly EMRA harbored the CD8+ ones.

The authors produced TCR alpha and TCR beta cDNA libraries with sample barcodes and UMIs by 5'RACE using constant-segment primers. One entry per CDR3 protein, called by TCRdb with MiXCR from the 5' RACE reads. Of around 29,000 distinct CDR3 sequences in the sample, about 16% are singletons; the top ten hold roughly 1.3%. The chain links TRBV4-3 to TRBJ2-1; perhaps TRBD1 as D (6 bases). Sequencing was performed on PBMCs or a T cell subset sorted from them (not recorded which). The receptor was derived from an adult who had mild COVID-19 (a few samples of this study predate the infection). Cell type and time point are not known. The CDR3 nucleotides are TGCGCCAGCAGCCATGAGACTACAGGGCTAGGTCAGTTCTTC. Protein sequence: CASSHETTGLGQFF.